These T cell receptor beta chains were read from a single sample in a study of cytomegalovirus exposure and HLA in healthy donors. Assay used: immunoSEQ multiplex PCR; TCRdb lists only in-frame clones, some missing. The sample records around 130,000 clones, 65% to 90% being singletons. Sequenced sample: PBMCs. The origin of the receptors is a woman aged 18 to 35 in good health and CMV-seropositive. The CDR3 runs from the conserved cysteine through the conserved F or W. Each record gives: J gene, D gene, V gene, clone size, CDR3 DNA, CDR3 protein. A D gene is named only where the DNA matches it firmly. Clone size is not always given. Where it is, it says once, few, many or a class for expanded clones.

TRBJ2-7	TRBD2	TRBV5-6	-	TGTGCCAGCAGCTTCGTGGGGAGGGCGAGCTCCTACGAGCAGTACTTC	CASSFVGRASSYEQYF
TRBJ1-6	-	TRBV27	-	TGTGCCAGCAGTCTCGCGGAGGCTTGGTCACCCCTCCACTTT	CASSLAEAWSPLHF
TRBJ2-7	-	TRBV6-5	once	TGTGCCAGCAGTTTACCGACAGATTTAAGCTCCTACGAGCAGTACTTC	CASSLPTDLSSYEQYF
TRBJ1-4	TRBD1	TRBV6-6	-	TGTGCCAGCAGTTACACGGACAGGGGGGGGGAAAAACTGTTTTTT	CASSYTDRGGEKLFF
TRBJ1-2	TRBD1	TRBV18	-	TGTGCCAGCTCACAGGACAGGGCCCCAGAGGGGTATGGCTACACCTTC	CASSQDRAPEGYGYTF
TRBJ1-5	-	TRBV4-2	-	TGTGCCAGCAGCCAAGAGGGCGGGAGCAATCAGCCCCAGCATTTT	CASSQEGGSNQPQHF
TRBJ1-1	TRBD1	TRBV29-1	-	TGCAGCGTCGAAGTGGGACAGGGGAACACTGAAGCTTTCTTT	CSVEVGQGNTEAFF
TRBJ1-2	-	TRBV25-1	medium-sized	TGTGCCAGCAGTGAATCTGGGGCTTTCTATGGCTACACCTTC	CASSESGAFYGYTF
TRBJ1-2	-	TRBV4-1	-	TGCGCCAGCAGCCAAGTTTTGAAGAGAGGCTACACCTTC	CASSQVLKRGYTF
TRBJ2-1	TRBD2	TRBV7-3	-	TGTGCCAGCTCAAGCGGGGGGGCGGTAAATGAGCAGTTCTTC	CASSSGGAVNEQFF
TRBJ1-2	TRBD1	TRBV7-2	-	TGTGCCAGCAGCTGGACAGGGGGCGACTATGGCTACACCTTC	CASSWTGGDYGYTF
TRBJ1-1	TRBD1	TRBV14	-	TGTGCCAGCAGCCAAGTGGGTTCGGGACAGGGCGCTTTCTTT	CASSQVGSGQGAFF
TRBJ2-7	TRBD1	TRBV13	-	TGTGCCAGCAGCTCCCCGGGACAGAGATACGAGCAGTACTTC	CASSSPGQRYEQYF
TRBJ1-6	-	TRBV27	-	TGTGCCAGCAGGGGCACAGGGAATTATAATTCACCCCTCCACTTT	CASRGTGNYNSPLHF
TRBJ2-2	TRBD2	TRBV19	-	TGTGCCAGTAGCACTCTAGCGGGGGGGTTTCTTCGCACCGGGGAGCTGTTTTTT	CASSTLAGGFLRTGELFF
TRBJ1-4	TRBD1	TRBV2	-	TGTGCCAGCAGTGTCGACAGGGGGAATGAAAAACTGTTTTTT	CASSVDRGNEKLFF
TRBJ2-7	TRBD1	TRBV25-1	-	TGTGCCAGCAGTGAATTGACGGGACAGTACCACGAGCAGTACTTC	CASSELTGQYHEQYF
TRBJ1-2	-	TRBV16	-	TGTGCCAGCAGCCTCCCGGGACGGGGGTATGGCTACACCTTC	CASSLPGRGYGYTF
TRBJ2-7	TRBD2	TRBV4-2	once	TGTGCCAGCAGCCAAGACAGGTACGGGGGGGCAACCTACGAGCAGTACTTC	CASSQDRYGGATYEQYF
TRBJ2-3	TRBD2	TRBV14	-	TGTGCCAGCAGCCAAGATAAACTCGGGGGGACAGATACGCAGTATTTT	CASSQDKLGGTDTQYF
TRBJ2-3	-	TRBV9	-	TGTGCCAGCAGCGTTTGGGACACTTACACAGATACGCAGTATTTT	CASSVWDTYTDTQYF
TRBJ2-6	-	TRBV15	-	TGTGCCACCAGCACAGGATCCTTAGGTGGGGCCAACGTCCTGACTTTC	CATSTGSLGGANVLTF
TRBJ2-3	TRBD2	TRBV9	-	TGTGCCAGCAGCGTAGATCTAGCGGGGGCCGTCGGGATCACAGATACGCAGTATTTT	CASSVDLAGAVGITDTQYF
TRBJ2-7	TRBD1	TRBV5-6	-	TGTGCCAGCAGCTTAGGACAGGGGAAATACGAGCAGTACTTC	CASSLGQGKYEQYF
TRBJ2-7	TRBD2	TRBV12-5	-	TGTGCTAGTCGAAGGGCTAGCGGGGGGTCTTACGAGCAGTACTTC	CASRRASGGSYEQYF
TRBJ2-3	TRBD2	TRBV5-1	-	TGCGCCAGCAGCTCAGGGTGGACTAGCAATACAGATACGCAGTATTTT	CASSSGWTSNTDTQYF
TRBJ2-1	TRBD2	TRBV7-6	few	TGTGCCAGCAGCCAGATGGCCGGGGGGGATGAGCAGTTCTTC	CASSQMAGGDEQFF
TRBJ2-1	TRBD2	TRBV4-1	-	TGCGCCAGCAGCCAAGATCCGTCTAGCGGGGGGTTTTACAATGAGCAGTTCTTC	CASSQDPSSGGFYNEQFF
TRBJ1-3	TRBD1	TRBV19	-	TGTGCCAGTATAGGGGGCGGTGGAAACACCATATATTTT	CASIGGGGNTIYF
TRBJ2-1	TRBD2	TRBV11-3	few	TGTGCCAGCAGCTTTAGCGGGGGGTCCTACAATGAGCAGTTCTTC	CASSFSGGSYNEQFF
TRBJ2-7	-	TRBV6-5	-	TGTGCCAGCAGGCCCCCAAAGGGGGTCTACGAGCAGTACTTC	CASRPPKGVYEQYF
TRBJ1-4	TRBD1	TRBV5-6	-	TGTGCCAGCAGCTTGGGAAGGACAGGGGCTAATGAAAAACTGTTTTTT	CASSLGRTGANEKLFF
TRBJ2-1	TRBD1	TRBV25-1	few	TGTGCCAGCAGTGGCAGGGGGTCCAATGAGCAGTTCTTC	CASSGRGSNEQFF